These T cell receptor beta chains were read from a single sample in a study of T-cell memory formation after mild COVID-19. MiXCR was run by TCRdb on the 5' RACE reads, yielding one entry per CDR3 protein. Of roughly 190,000 distinct CDR3 sequences listed, around 30% are singletons. The source material was PBMCs or a T cell subset sorted from them (not recorded which). The receptors originated from an adult woman who had mild COVID-19 (a few samples of this study predate the infection). Cell type and time point are not known. The CDR3 runs from the conserved cysteine through the conserved F or W. The order of the fields is V gene, clone size, D gene, J gene, CDR3 DNA, CDR3 protein. A D gene is named only where the DNA matches it firmly. Clone size is stated in some rows and not others, as once, few, many or a class when expanded.

TRBV7-7	-	-	TRBJ2-3	TGTGCCAGCAGCTTCGGTGGATTCGGTACAGATACGCAGTATTTT	CASSFGGFGTDTQYF
TRBV11-1	-	-	TRBJ2-2	TGTGCCAGCAGCCAGAAGCCAGGGTACACCGGGGAGCTGTTTTTT	CASSQKPGYTGELFF
TRBV12-3/TRBV12-4	-	TRBD1	TRBJ2-6	TGTGCCAGCAGGGGACAGGCCCTCTCTGGGGCCAACGTCCTGACTTTC	CASRGQALSGANVLTF
TRBV20-1	-	-	TRBJ1-1	TGCAGTGCTTACGACAGGTCGAACACTGAAGCTTTCTTT	CSAYDRSNTEAFF
TRBV20-1	-	-	TRBJ2-1	TGCAGTGCTAGCGGGAGCTCCTACAATGAGCAGTTCTTC	CSASGSSYNEQFF
TRBV5-1	few	-	TRBJ2-7	TGCGCCAGCAGCTTGGCGCCAGGTTCCTCCTACGAGCAGTACTTC	CASSLAPGSSYEQYF
TRBV18	-	-	TRBJ1-1	TGTGCCAGCTCACCGGACCAGAACACTGAAGCTTTCTTT	CASSPDQNTEAFF
TRBV7-3	-	-	TRBJ1-1	TGTGCCAGCAGCCCCTCCGGGACACTGAGGACTGAAGCTTTCTTT	CASSPSGTLRTEAFF
TRBV5-1	few	-	TRBJ2-1	TGCGCCAGCAGTATGGGGGAGACCTACAATGAGCAGTTCTTC	CASSMGETYNEQFF
TRBV6-4	few	-	TRBJ1-4	TGTGCCAGCAGTCGAACCGGTGAAAAACTGTTTTTT	CASSRTGEKLFF
TRBV28	-	-	TRBJ2-5	TGTGCCAGCAGGCAGTCCGGAATATGGGAGACCCAGTACTTC	CASRQSGIWETQYF
TRBV5-5	-	TRBD2	TRBJ2-1	TGTGCCAGCAGCCCTATATCACAGCGGGGGTCCAATGAGCAGTTCTTC	CASSPISQRGSNEQFF
TRBV29-1	few	-	TRBJ1-1	TGCAGCGTTGGGCAGACGAACACTGAAGCTTTCTTT	CSVGQTNTEAFF
TRBV27	few	TRBD1	TRBJ1-1	TGTGCCAGCAGTTTACAGGGGGCGAACACTGAAGCTTTCTTT	CASSLQGANTEAFF
TRBV4-2	-	-	TRBJ2-1	TGTGCCAGCAGCCAAGATTCCACGAGGATGGGTGGTGAGCAGTTCTTC	CASSQDSTRMGGEQFF
TRBV12-3/TRBV12-4	-	TRBD1	TRBJ2-1	TGTGCCAGCAGCTCCGGACAGGGGGCCCACAATGAGCAGTTCTTC	CASSSGQGAHNEQFF
TRBV4-1	few	-	TRBJ1-4	TGCGCCAGCAGCCCGACCCCGGGAAGCAATGAAAAACTGTTTTTT	CASSPTPGSNEKLFF
TRBV7-9	few	-	TRBJ2-1	TGTGCCAGCAGCTTTTTTGGTAGAAATGAGCAGTTCTTC	CASSFFGRNEQFF
TRBV24-1	-	-	TRBJ1-1	TGTGCCACCAGTGATCAGGACCTCTCCAAGGGAGCTTTCTTT	CATSDQDLSKGAFF
TRBV5-1	few	-	TRBJ2-1	TGCGCCAGCAGCTTGATAGGGAACACAGAGAATGAGCAGTTCTTC	CASSLIGNTENEQFF
TRBV7-9	-	-	TRBJ1-2	TGTGCCAGCAGCTTAGAAGTCACAGGGAATGGCTACACCTTC	CASSLEVTGNGYTF
TRBV27	-	-	TRBJ2-3	TGTGCCAGCAGTTTATGGGCTAGACCCACAGATACGCAGTATTTT	CASSLWARPTDTQYF
TRBV15	few	TRBD1	TRBJ2-7	TGTGCCACCAGCTCAACGCGGCGAGAGGACAGGGACTCCTACGAGCAGTACTTC	CATSSTRREDRDSYEQYF
TRBV23-1	-	-	TRBJ1-1	TGCGCCAGATATCGTAGCACCGGGAAATACACTGAAGCTTTCTTT	CARYRSTGKYTEAFF
TRBV19	few	TRBD2	TRBJ2-3	TGTGCCAGCAATTCGGGACTAGGCACAGATACGCAGTATTTT	CASNSGLGTDTQYF
TRBV2	-	-	TRBJ2-7	TGTGCCAGCAGAAGGGGCGCCTCTAGGAACGAGCAGTACTTC	CASRRGASRNEQYF